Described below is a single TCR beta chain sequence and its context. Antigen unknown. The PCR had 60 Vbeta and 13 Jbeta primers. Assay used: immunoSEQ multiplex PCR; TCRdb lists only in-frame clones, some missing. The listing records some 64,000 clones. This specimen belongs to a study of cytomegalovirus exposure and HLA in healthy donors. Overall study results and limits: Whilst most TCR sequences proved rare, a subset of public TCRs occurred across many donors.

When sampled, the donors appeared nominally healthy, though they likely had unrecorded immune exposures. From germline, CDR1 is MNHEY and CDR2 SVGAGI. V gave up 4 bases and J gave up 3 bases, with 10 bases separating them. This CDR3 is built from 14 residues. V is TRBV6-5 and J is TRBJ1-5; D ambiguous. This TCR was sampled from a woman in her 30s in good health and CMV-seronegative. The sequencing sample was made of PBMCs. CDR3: CASSSGGTNQPQHF. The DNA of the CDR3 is TGTGCCAGCAGTTCCGGAGGCACCAATCAGCCCCAGCATTTT.